This is a list of T cell receptor beta chains from one sample in a study of shared clonotypes between healthy human individuals. Clones were sequenced by immunoSEQ multiplex PCR, and TCRdb holds only the in-frame ones, with some missing. Of approximately 980,000 clones listed, over 75% are singletons. The sequencing sample was made of memory CD4+ T cells sorted from blood. The receptor set was obtained from a man younger than 30 in good health. Each CDR3 is given with its conserved first and last residue. Clone size is given for some rows only: seen once, a few or many times, or a class if the clone is expanded.

NA TRBJ2-2 TRBV20-1 CSARFGGELFF
NA TRBJ2-7 TRBV29-1 CSVAGKRPYEQYF
NA TRBJ2-3 TRBV7-3 CASSRTGATDTQYF
NA TRBJ1-2 TRBV28 CASSSGQTPGYGYTF
many TRBJ1-4 TRBV11-3 CASSLVSPLKTTNEKLFF
NA TRBJ2-1 TRBV29-1 CSGILAGGSYNEQFF
NA TRBJ1-1 TRBV2 CASSEVAEAFF
NA TRBJ1-1 TRBV30 CAWSGQGGLIAFF
NA TRBJ2-7 TRBV7-8 CASSLSFYSYEQCF
NA TRBJ1-2 TRBV29-1 CSVEQQGYGYTF
NA TRBJ1-1 TRBV6-5 CASSYSTQGGTEAFF
NA TRBJ1-2 TRBV10-3 CAISQGGQGASGYTF
NA TRBJ1-2 TRBV16 CASSQFGRANPFGYTF
NA TRBJ2-7 TRBV5-1 CASSLGQGFGEQYF
once TRBJ2-2 TRBV27 CASSYGSQGELFF
NA TRBJ1-5 TRBV30 CAWSAGTGNQPQHF
NA TRBJ2-2 TRBV21-1 CASSKKASGGPNTGELFF
NA TRBJ2-7 TRBV11-2 CASSLLTGGYEQYF
NA TRBJ1-1 TRBV9 CASSVAGAGDTEAFF
NA TRBJ2-2 TRBV7-7 CASSLERVGGELFF
NA TRBJ1-2 TRBV28 CAAGPRAYGYTF
NA TRBJ2-7 TRBV19 CASSQRADSYEQYF
NA TRBJ2-7 TRBV5-1 CASRRTGGDEQYF
NA TRBJ2-1 TRBV7-2 CASSQGSLAGGFSYNEQFF
NA TRBJ2-5 TRBV5-1 CASSLDGLAGGSKTQYF
NA TRBJ1-1 TRBV11-2 CASSLGAGRPTEAFF
NA TRBJ2-5 TRBV20-1 CSAGDQETQYF
NA TRBJ1-5 TRBV10-3 CAISGTGNQPQHF
NA TRBJ2-1 TRBV7-2 CASSSLGGSSYNEQFF
NA TRBJ2-7 TRBV7-8 CASSLARSSRSYEQYF
NA TRBJ2-7 TRBV15 CATSRDLVAFHEQYF
NA TRBJ1-6 TRBV5-1 CASSLQGRNSPLHF
NA TRBJ2-7 TRBV5-1 CASSLGLPGQGVYEQYF
once TRBJ2-5 TRBV2 CASRRVQETQYF
once TRBJ2-7 TRBV28 CASSSGQVDEQYF
NA TRBJ1-2 TRBV11-1 CASSLGTRGSPYGYTF
few TRBJ1-5 TRBV19 CASSIPGGGQPQHF
NA TRBJ1-1 TRBV7-3 CASSFQRNTEAFF
NA TRBJ2-3 TRBV27 CASSSRPPGQGVGDTQYF
NA TRBJ1-1 TRBV19 CASSIFFGGNTEAFF
many TRBJ1-2 TRBV25-1 CASSATGRASGYTF
once TRBJ1-4 TRBV28 CASSLVSGGNEKLFF
NA TRBJ2-7 TRBV6-6 CASSLQGREQYF
few TRBJ1-5 TRBV7-9 CASSLGTDQPQHF
NA TRBJ1-1 TRBV7-2 CASSLTGGPMNTEAFF
NA TRBJ2-1 TRBV5-1 CASISFPREGGEQFF